These T cell receptor beta chains were read from a single sample in a study of cytomegalovirus exposure and HLA in healthy donors. Assay: immunoSEQ multiplex PCR; the TCRdb copy retains only in-frame clones and omits some. The sample consists of about 200,000 clones, 80% to 85% of them appearing once. The sequenced sample consisted of PBMCs. Source of these receptors: a woman between 50 and 59 years old in good health and CMV-seropositive. Each CDR3 is given with its conserved first and last residue.

>TRBJ2-2|TRBV6-6
CASSPTEGGGAGELFF
>TRBJ2-1|TRBV10-3
CAVCGGNEQFF
>TRBJ1-1|TRBV6-1
CASRDQGKGNTEAFF
>TRBJ2-7|TRBV28
CASSLLAGENEQYF
>TRBJ2-1|TRBV9
CASSVRQDHNEQFF
>TRBJ2-7|TRBV28
CASSPGGTTTYEQYF
>TRBJ1-1|TRBV7-6
CASSSGVLGTEAFF
>TRBJ1-5|TRBV6-1
CASSDWAPRGIQPQHF
>TRBJ2-7|TRBV11-2
CASSPATGGNEQYF
>TRBJ1-1|TRBV6-6
CASSYPDRKNTEAFF
>TRBJ2-7|TRBV4-1
CASSQGLVSYEQYF
>TRBJ2-7|TRBV6-1
CASRKTGSSYEQYF
>TRBJ2-2|TRBV10-1
CASSESLADGRELFF
>TRBJ1-2|TRBV2
CASSGTGGRSFGYTF
>TRBJ2-7|TRBV28
CASRNGQGAIYEQYF
>TRBJ2-6|TRBV5-4
CASSRGSLVAGANVLTF
>TRBJ1-3|TRBV7-9
CASSRVGTGSYTIYF
>TRBJ2-7|TRBV28
CAALGRGYDEQYF
>TRBJ2-4|TRBV5-6
CASRRQGMDIQYF
>TRBJ2-6|TRBV28
CASSPYRAGANVLTF
>TRBJ1-1|TRBV29-1
CSVEPLARTGNTEAFF
>TRBJ1-1|TRBV15
CATSRDWDQGSDNTEAFF
>TRBJ1-5|TRBV21-1
CASSKGQGWQPQHF
>TRBJ2-7|TRBV15
CATSRDLGGSYEQYF
>TRBJ1-2|TRBV19
CASSIGAGVDGYTF
>TRBJ1-5|TRBV28
CASSVGNQPQHF
>TRBJ2-2|TRBV4-1
CASSPLSSVAGELFF
>TRBJ2-7|TRBV5-8
CASSLVGRGYEQYF
>TRBJ2-3|TRBV19
CASSPETSGNRAGRTDTQYF
>.|TRBV27
CASSLSGSYEQYF
>TRBJ2-2|TRBV7-8
CASSPGGPGTGELFF
>TRBJ1-4|TRBV4-2
CASSQEGGPTREKLFF
>TRBJ2-5|TRBV28
CATTGPPSGGGETQYF
>TRBJ1-2|TRBV15
CATSRWRESYGYTF
>TRBJ1-1|TRBV30
CAWRETGNTEAFF
>TRBJ2-1|TRBV18
CASSSSVSYNEQFF
>TRBJ2-7|TRBV6-1
CASSLEREGRGEQYF
>TRBJ1-5|TRBV6-1
CASSSRQPNQPQHF
>TRBJ2-5|TRBV11-2
CASSLARGSRETQYF
>TRBJ2-1|TRBV9
CASSVGSGGIYNEQFF
>TRBJ2-5|TRBV19
CASSIRFLAGGQETQYF
>TRBJ2-1|TRBV2
CASSWTGNYNEQFF
>TRBJ1-2|TRBV7-9
CSSTGGHYGYTF